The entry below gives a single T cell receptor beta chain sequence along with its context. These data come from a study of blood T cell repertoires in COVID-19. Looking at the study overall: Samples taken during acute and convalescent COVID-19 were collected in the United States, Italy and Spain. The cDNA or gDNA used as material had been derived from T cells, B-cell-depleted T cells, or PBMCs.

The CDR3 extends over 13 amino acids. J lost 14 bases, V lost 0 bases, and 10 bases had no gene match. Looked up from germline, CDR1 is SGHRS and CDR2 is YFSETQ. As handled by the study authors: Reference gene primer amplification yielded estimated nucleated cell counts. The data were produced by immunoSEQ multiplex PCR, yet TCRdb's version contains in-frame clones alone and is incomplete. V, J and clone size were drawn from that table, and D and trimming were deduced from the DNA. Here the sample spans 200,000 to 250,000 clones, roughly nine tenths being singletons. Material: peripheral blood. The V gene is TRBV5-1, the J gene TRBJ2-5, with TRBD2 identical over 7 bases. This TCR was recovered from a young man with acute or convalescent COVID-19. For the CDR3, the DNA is TGCGCCAGCAGCTTGGATAATCAGGGACTATCTTACTTC. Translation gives CASSLDNQGLSYF.